One sample yielded the 23 T cell receptor beta chains listed below, sequenced in a study of blood T cell repertoires in COVID-19. Some clones are missing from TCRdb's copy, which holds only in-frame ones; the method was immunoSEQ multiplex PCR. This sample yields 150,000 to 200,000 clones, of which over 70% are seen a single time; 17% belongs to the top ten. The sequencing input was peripheral blood. The receptors stem from a man aged 55 to 70 with active or convalescent COVID-19.

The chain carries TRBV5-1 and TRBJ2-1; 9 positions agree with TRBD2. Germline trimming cut 1 base from V and 6 bases from J; bases unmatched to any gene: 5. This CDR3 has 15 residues. Germline-derived CDR1 and CDR2 are SGHRS and YFSETQ. In DNA form, the CDR3 reads TGCGCCAGCAGCTTGACCGGGACTAGCACCAATGAGCAGTTCTTC. Protein: CASSLTGTSTNEQFF.

This sequence joins TRBV5-4 and TRBJ1-6; the D gene is possibly TRBD1 (5 bases). V lost 6 bases to trimming and J lost 8 bases, with 18 bases between them. Looked up from germline, CDR1 is SGHNT and CDR2 is YYREEE (reference sequence). The CDR3 is 15 amino acids. As DNA, the CDR3 is TGTGCCAGCACCCTACGGGGGAGGGTTGATTCACCCCTCCACTTT. Residues: CASTLRGRVDSPLHF.

This chain connects TRBV30 to TRBJ2-1; tentative D call: TRBD2 (7 bases). CDR1 and CDR2 from the germline V gene are GTSNPN and SVGIG (reference sequence). The CDR3 totals 17 residues. V lost 3 bases and J 2 bases, leaving 20 bases between the germline ends. The CDR3 loop reads CAWRPNRGGGPYNEQFF. The CDR3 DNA reads as TGTGCCTGGAGGCCAAATCGAGGGGGAGGGCCCTACAATGAGCAGTTCTTC.

The chain recombines TRBV28 with TRBJ2-2, with TRBD1 identical over 12 bases. The length of the CDR3 is 14 residues. Looked up from germline, CDR1 is MDHEN and CDR2 is SYDVKM. Unmatched junction bases numbered 9, after V lost 9 bases and J lost 10 bases. The DNA for the CDR3 is TGTGCCAGTATGGGACAGGGGGCGTGGGTGGAGCTGTTTTTT. Its protein product is CASMGQGAWVELFF.

As regards this clone: Germline and junction disagree at one end, which may indicate a read error. Other nucleotide sequences in the sample specify the same CDR3. The chain employs TRBV5-1 and TRBJ2-7; 10 bases map to TRBD1. From germline, CDR1 is SGHRS and CDR2 YFSETQ. This CDR3 is built from 15 residues. The CDR3 loop is CASSPGTGVPYEQYF. The CDR3 DNA is TGTGCCAGCAGCCCCGGGACAGGGGTTCCCTACGAGCAGTACTTC.

V is TRBV28 and J is TRBJ1-1, with 7 bases fitting TRBD1. CDR1 is MDHEN, CDR2 SYDVKM, per germline. J lost 0 bases, V lost 5 bases, and 6 bases had no gene match. This CDR3 contains 15 residues. Here the CDR3 reads CASSAGTEVNTEAFF. DNA for the CDR3: TGTGCCAGCAGTGCCGGGACAGAAGTGAACACTGAAGCTTTCTTT. Variable domain in full (rest from reference TRBV28 and TRBJ1-1): DVKVTQSSRYLVKRTGEKVFLECVQDMDHENMFWYRQDPGLGLRLIYFSYDVKMKEKGDIPEGYSVSREKKERFSLILESASTNQTSMYLCASSAGTEVNTEAFFGQGTRLTVV.

The chain links TRBV19 to TRBJ1-2; D is unresolved. The CDR3 loop spans 15 amino acids. CDR1 and CDR2 from the germline V gene are LNHDA and SQIVND (reference sequence). V lost 3 bases, J lost 5 bases, and 16 bases lay in between. The CDR3 loop is CASSIQEAWDYGYTF. The CDR3 nucleotides read TGTGCCAGTAGTATTCAGGAGGCGTGGGATTATGGCTACACCTTC.

The chain recombines TRBV6-5 with TRBJ1-2; D call uncertain. Germline V lookup: CDR1 MNHEY, CDR2 SVGAGI. Trimming pared 0 bases from V and 4 bases from J, leaving 12 bases between. This CDR3 spans 15 amino acids. The CDR3 loop is CASSYSPSDSYGYTF. The CDR3 bases are TGTGCCAGCAGTTACTCCCCCTCGGACTCCTATGGCTACACCTTC.

The chain carries TRBV12-3 or TRBV12-4 and TRBJ2-5; the match to TRBD2 covers 9 bases. CDR3 size: 12 residues. V lost 7 bases and J lost 7; bases outside the gene matches: 4. The CDR3 spells CASNGGRGTQYF. CDR3 coding DNA: TGTGCCAGCAACGGCGGGAGGGGGACCCAGTACTTC.

The chain has TRBV5-1 and TRBJ1-5; D is uncertain. The germline V gene has CDR1 SGHRS and CDR2 YFSETQ. There are 17 residues in the CDR3. Deletions cut 5 bases from V and 2 bases from J, with 20 bases between. The CDR3 reads CASSIGVSSEGNQPQHF. The CDR3 DNA reads as TGCGCCAGCAGTATTGGTGTCAGTTCGGAGGGCAATCAGCCCCAGCATTTT. The full variable domain, in which reference TRBV5-1 and TRBJ1-5 provide the parts outside the CDR3, is KAGVTQTPRYLIKTRGQQVTLSCSPISGHRSVSWYQQTPGQGLQFLFEYFSETQRNKGNFPGRFSGRQFSNSRSEMNVSTLELGDSALYLCASSIGVSSEGNQPQHFGDGTRLSIL.

V and J are TRBV6-1 and TRBJ2-1, with D maybe TRBD1 (6 bases). V lost 2 bases, J lost 4 bases, and 9 bases lay in between. The CDR3 totals 14 residues. Germline V CDR1 and CDR2: MNHNS, SASEGT. The CDR3 reads CASSEQGRYNEQFF. The CDR3, as DNA: TGTGCCAGCAGTGAACAGGGGAGATACAATGAGCAGTTCTTC.

The rearrangement joins TRBV6-2 or TRBV6-3 to TRBJ1-1, with 9 bases matching TRBD1. The CDR3 consists of 17 residues. V gave up 6 bases and J gave up 2 bases; unmatched junction bases: 13. The germline gives CDR1 MNHEY, CDR2 SVGEGT. This chain's CDR3 is CASSAWDRALLNTEAFF. The CDR3 DNA follows: TGTGCCAGCAGCGCATGGGACAGGGCTCTTTTAAACACTGAAGCTTTCTTT.

The V and J genes are TRBV10-3 and TRBJ2-7; 9 nucleotides agree with TRBD1. V shed 6 bases, J shed 5 bases, and the junction held 2 bases outside the gene matches. The CDR3 sequence is 12 residues long. Germline lookup yields CDR1 ENHRY and CDR2 SYGVKD. DNA of the CDR3: TGTGCCATCAGGGGACAGGGCGACGAGCAGTACTTC. It specifies CAIRGQGDEQYF.

V gene TRBV19 combines with J gene TRBJ2-2; D possibly corresponds to TRBD1 (5 bases). The V end was cut by 1 base, the J end by 3 bases, with 6 bases between. The V gene's germline CDR1 is LNHDA and CDR2 SQIVND (reference sequence). The CDR3 sequence is 14 residues long. This CDR3 reads CASSIGQHTGELFF. The CDR3 DNA reads TGTGCCAGTAGTATAGGACAGCACACCGGGGAGCTGTTTTTT. The full variable domain, in which reference TRBV19 and TRBJ2-2 provide the parts outside the CDR3, is DGGITQSPKYLFRKEGQNVTLSCEQNLNHDAMYWYRQDPGQGLRLIYYSQIVNDFQKGDIAEGYSVSREKKESFPLTVTSAQKNPTAFYLCASSIGQHTGELFFGEGSRLTVL.

The gene calls are TRBV10-2 and TRBJ1-2, with 7 bases identical to TRBD1. The trim removed 4 bases at V and 5 bases at J, leaving 1 base unmatched. The CDR3 is made up of 12 amino acids. From germline, CDR1 is WSHSY and CDR2 SAAADI. The CDR3 DNA reads TGCGCCAGCAGTGCACAGGGGTATGGCTACACCTTC. As protein: CASSAQGYGYTF.

V gene TRBV5-6 combines with J gene TRBJ1-5, with D maybe TRBD1 (6 bases). Trimming removed 0 bases from V and 6 bases from J, with 10 bases in between. The germline V gene has CDR1 SGHDT and CDR2 YYEEEE. The CDR3 has 14 amino acids. In DNA, the CDR3 is TGTGCCAGCAGCTTGGGGGCCAGGGGTCAGCCCCAGCATTTT. Translating it yields CASSLGARGQPQHF.

The rearrangement uses TRBV10-3 and TRBJ1-3, with 9 bases fitting TRBD1. The CDR3 contains 16 residues. V dropped 6 bases and J dropped 0; count of bases not matched to a gene: 6. The germline CDR1 and CDR2 sequences are ENHRY and SYGVKD. CDR3 in DNA: TGTGCCATCAGCGGACAGGGGTCTAGCTCTGGAAACACCATATATTTT. Its protein is CAISGQGSSSGNTIYF.

This chain connects TRBV29-1 to TRBJ2-7, with 7 bases identical to TRBD2. Unmatched junction bases numbered 8, after V lost 6 bases and J lost 3 bases. The CDR3 is 13 residues long. Germline CDR1 SQVTM, CDR2 ANQGSEA. The CDR3 is CSVDRGESYEQYF. The CDR3 DNA reads as TGCAGCGTAGACCGGGGGGAAAGCTACGAGCAGTACTTC.

V and J are TRBV18 and TRBJ2-7, with a possible D match to TRBD2 (5 bases). Between the trimmed V and J ends, which lost 3 bases and 5 bases, there was a span of 11 bases. The CDR3 length is 13 residues. Germline V CDR1 and CDR2: KGHSH, LQKENI. The chain's CDR3 is CASSPQDGNEQYF. In DNA form, the CDR3 reads TGTGCCAGCTCACCCCAGGACGGGAACGAGCAGTACTTC.

This chain connects TRBV18 to TRBJ1-5; D is undetermined. V lost 5 bases and J 1 base, leaving 15 bases between the germline ends. Germline CDR1 and CDR2: KGHSH and LQKENI. The CDR3 totals 16 residues. The CDR3 nucleotides are TGTGCCAGCTCAGATACGAGGGTGGGAAGCAATCAGCCCCAGCATTTT. This codes for CASSDTRVGSNQPQHF.

The CDR3 loop reads CASSQDLDRGYEQYF. The CDR3, as DNA: TGCGCCAGCAGCCAAGATTTGGACAGGGGCTACGAGCAGTACTTC. The rearrangement uses TRBV4-3 and TRBJ2-7, with 9 nucleotides matching TRBD1. Per germline, CDR1 LGHNA and CDR2 YSLEER. Trimming cost V 0 bases and J 3 bases; bases outside gene matches: 3. The CDR3 consists of 15 residues.

To note about this clone: Other DNA sequences in the sample encode the same CDR3. This chain uses TRBV2 with TRBJ1-2; TRBD1 matches at 7 bases. Germline V lookup: CDR1 SNHLY, CDR2 FYNNEI. The V gene end was trimmed by 6 bases and the J gene end by 5 bases; junction bases not matched to a gene: 3. CDR3 length: 12 residues. CDR3 sequence reads: CASSRQGYGYTF. CDR3 bases: TGTGCCAGCAGCAGACAGGGTTATGGCTACACCTTC.

V gene TRBV7-9 combines with J gene TRBJ2-6; 10 bases fit TRBD1. The CDR3 has 17 residues. CDR1 is SEHNR and CDR2 is FQNEAQ in the germline V gene (reference sequence). Trimming took 3 bases from V and 4 from J; bases not matched to a gene: 6. The CDR3 DNA is TGTGCCAGCAGCTTGGGACAGGGGTTTTCCGGGGCCAACGTCCTGACTTTC. It specifies CASSLGQGFSGANVLTF.